A single sample gave rise to the 20 T cell receptor beta chains below, sequenced in a study of T cell repertoires in cytomegalovirus infection. TCRdb reprocessed the reads with MiXCR, giving one entry per CDR3 protein. The repertoire holds some 350,000 distinct CDR3 sequences, with 15% to 20% as singletons. Sequenced material: PBMCs. These receptors all come from a human donor in good health (CMV status not recorded). Some clones in this sample may be carry-over from other donors' samples.

This clonotype was recorded a few times. This sequence joins TRBV12-3 or TRBV12-4 and TRBJ2-1; TRBD2 matches at 11 bases. V lost 4 bases, J lost 6 bases, and 5 bases stayed unmatched. The CDR3 totals 15 residues. The CDR3 DNA is TGTGCCAGCAGTTGGAGTAGCGGGAGGGCCAATGAGCAGTTCTTC. Residues: CASSWSSGRANEQFF.

The gene calls are TRBV6-6 and TRBJ1-2, with D hard to call. In germline, CDR1 is MNHNY, CDR2 SVGAGI (reference sequence). This CDR3 has 15 residues. Trimming shortened V by 2 bases and J by 5 bases, and 15 bases separated the two germline ends. DNA for the CDR3: TGTGCCAGCAGTTACAACCTCCCAATCGAATATGGCTACACCTTC. Translating it yields CASSYNLPIEYGYTF.

In its sample, this clonotype was seen a few times. The chain uses TRBV27 and TRBJ1-1; no firm D call. Trimming stripped 5 bases from V and 1 base from J, with 8 bases between. The CDR3 has 13 residues. The V gene's germline CDR1 is MNHEY and CDR2 SMNVEV (reference sequence). The CDR3 DNA reads as TGTGCCAGCAGTATCCGGGAGAACACTGAAGCTTTCTTT. This encodes CASSIRENTEAFF.

This clonotype was picked up many times. The chain joins TRBV7-2 to TRBJ2-7; D remains unclear. This CDR3 contains 15 residues. Germline CDR1 is SGHTA and CDR2 is FQGNSA. V gave up 2 bases and J gave up 1 base, with 12 bases separating them. This chain's CDR3 is CASSLKKLTSYEQYF. Written as DNA, the CDR3 is TGTGCCAGCAGCTTAAAGAAGCTAACATCCTACGAGCAGTACTTC.

The genes are TRBV12-3 or TRBV12-4 and TRBJ2-1; TRBD2 agrees at 12 bases. V lost 3 bases and J lost 12; bases outside the gene matches: 6. The length of the CDR3 is 14 residues. The CDR3 region has the DNA TGTGCCAGCAGTTTTCGGACTAGCGGGGCCGGGCAGTTCTTC. Translation: CASSFRTSGAGQFF.

This clonotype was recorded many times. This chain uses TRBV20-1 with TRBJ2-5, with TRBD1 matching 9 bases. Trimming at V came to 6 bases and at J to 2 bases, leaving 7 bases not matched to a gene. The length of the CDR3 is 14 residues. CDR1 DFQATT and CDR2 SNEGSKA come from the germline V gene (reference sequence). This chain's CDR3 is CSAKQTGGQETQYF. Here the CDR3 DNA reads TGCAGTGCGAAACAGACAGGGGGACAAGAGACCCAGTACTTC.

Concerning this clonotype itself: A much larger clone differs by one base, so this may be a read error. This sequence joins TRBV7-4 and TRBJ1-5; 7 bases match TRBD1. The CDR3 spans 16 residues. The germline V gene has CDR1 SGHVT and CDR2 SQSDAQ. V was clipped by 3 bases and J by 9 bases; unmatched bases: 14. CDR3 bases: TGTGCCAGCAGCTTGAAGGGGGACAGCGTGGGGGGGCCCCAGCATTTT. It translates to CASSLKGDSVGGPQHF.

This chain links TRBV10-3 with TRBJ2-3, with 13 bases lining up with TRBD2. Germline V gene lookup returns CDR1 ENHRY and CDR2 SYGVKD. Trimming at V came to 4 bases and at J to 4 bases, leaving 2 bases not matched to a gene. The CDR3 spans 15 residues. Here the CDR3 reads CAISGTSGGADTQYF. CDR3 bases: TGTGCCATCAGTGGTACTAGCGGGGGGGCAGATACGCAGTATTTT.

The chain joins TRBV6-1 to TRBJ1-1; 7 bases align to TRBD1. Per germline, CDR1 MNHNS and CDR2 SASEGT. The CDR3 length is 13 residues. Trimming took 6 bases from V and 5 from J; bases not matched to a gene: 6. The CDR3 region has the DNA TGTGCCAGCAGCACCCCAGGGGGAACTGAAGCTTTCTTT. Translation: CASSTPGGTEAFF.

This clonotype was picked up a small number of times. V gene TRBV12-3 or TRBV12-4 combines with J gene TRBJ1-4; 7 nucleotides agree with TRBD1. V shed 5 bases, J shed 2 bases, and the junction held 5 bases outside the gene matches. The CDR3 has 15 residues. The CDR3 region has the DNA TGTGCCAGCAGTGAATACAGGGGTACTAATGAAAAACTGTTTTTT. Protein sequence: CASSEYRGTNEKLFF.

V is TRBV5-6 and J is TRBJ2-5; 8 bases are a match to TRBD2. The V segment lost 4 bases and the J segment 9 bases; nucleotides outside the gene matches: 8. This CDR3 has 13 residues. Germline CDR1 SGHDT, CDR2 YYEEEE. Written as DNA, the CDR3 is TGTGCCAGCAGCCTTGGACACGGGGGGGCCCAGTACTTC. Translation gives CASSLGHGGAQYF.

This clonotype was seen a handful of times. The chain employs TRBV7-9 and TRBJ2-7; D is perhaps TRBD1 (6 bases). Germline values: CDR1 SEHNR, CDR2 FQNEAQ (reference sequence). This CDR3 contains 16 residues. V lost 5 bases and J 0 bases, leaving 17 bases between the germline ends. The CDR3 reads CASSRESGHYSYEQYF. DNA for the CDR3: TGTGCCAGCAGCCGAGAGTCGGGACACTACTCCTACGAGCAGTACTTC.

This chain uses TRBV15 with TRBJ1-5; weak D call: TRBD1 (5 bases). Germline V gene lookup returns CDR1 LNHNV and CDR2 YYDKDF (reference sequence). The CDR3 length is 16 residues. Trimming pared 0 bases from V and 9 bases from J, leaving 18 bases between. CDR3 region: CATSRDLSDTRGPQHF. In DNA, the CDR3 is TGTGCCACCAGCAGAGATCTTTCGGACACCCGAGGGCCCCAGCATTTT.

The chain joins TRBV28 to TRBJ2-7; TRBD1 aligns across 11 bases. CDR1 and CDR2 (germline): MDHEN, SYDVKM. V shed 7 bases, J shed 7 bases, and the junction held 12 bases outside the gene matches. This CDR3 spans 15 amino acids. Here the CDR3 DNA reads TGTGCCAGCAAGTTGCCCGGACAGGGGGCCCGGGAGCAGTACTTC. It codes for CASKLPGQGAREQYF. Using reference TRBV28 and TRBJ2-7 for the parts outside the CDR3, the full variable domain is DVKVTQSSRYLVKRTGEKVFLECVQDMDHENMFWYRQDPGLGLRLIYFSYDVKMKEKGDIPEGYSVSREKKERFSLILESASTNQTSMYLCASKLPGQGAREQYFGPGTRLTVT.

This clonotype showed up just a few times. The genes are TRBV5-5 and TRBJ1-1; D gene uncertain. The CDR3 loop spans 13 amino acids. Trimming stripped 3 bases from V and 4 bases from J, with 10 bases between. Germline CDR1 SGHKS, CDR2 YYEKEE (reference sequence). In nucleotides, the CDR3 is TGTGCCAGCAGCTCTGGTTGGGCCACTGAAGCTTTCTTT. It specifies CASSSGWATEAFF.

The chain joins TRBV19 to TRBJ1-4; tentatively, D is TRBD1 (5 bases). Germline loops: CDR1 LNHDA, CDR2 SQIVND (reference sequence). The V and J ends lost 5 bases and 6 bases respectively, with 13 bases between them. This CDR3 contains 14 residues. In nucleotides, the CDR3 is TGTGCCAGTAGTGGGCGGGGGATTGATGAAAAACTGTTTTTT. Its translation is CASSGRGIDEKLFF.

The rearrangement uses TRBV13 and TRBJ2-3, with TRBD1 as a possible D gene (6 bases). The CDR3 has 18 residues. Germline loops: CDR1 PRHDT, CDR2 FYEKMQ (reference sequence). Deletions cut 4 bases from V and 6 bases from J, with 26 bases between. The CDR3 DNA sequence: TGTGCCAGCAGCTCCACCTTCAATAGGGGGACCCCGTCGGATACGCAGTATTTT. This codes for CASSSTFNRGTPSDTQYF.

This clonotype was seen at least ten times. The rearrangement joins TRBV28 to TRBJ2-7; the match to TRBD1 covers 7 bases. Trimming at V came to 6 bases and at J to 0 bases, leaving 5 bases not matched to a gene. CDR1 and CDR2 from the germline V gene are MDHEN and SYDVKM. This CDR3 region has 14 residues. In DNA form, the CDR3 reads TGTGCCAGCAGCCCGACAGGGAGCTCCTACGAGCAGTACTTC. This translates into CASSPTGSSYEQYF.

This clonotype was seen ten or more times. The chain joins TRBV7-9 to TRBJ1-1; D is undetermined. The germline V and J ends were trimmed by 9 bases and 7 bases, with 3 bases remaining between them. Germline values: CDR1 SEHNR, CDR2 FQNEAQ (reference sequence). The CDR3 totals 8 residues. In DNA, the CDR3 is TGTGCCAGGGGTGAAGCTTTCTTT. Its protein is CARGEAFF.

This clonotype has ten or more counts. The chain employs TRBV12-3 or TRBV12-4 and TRBJ2-1; a weak D match, TRBD2 (7 bases). The CDR3 totals 15 residues. Trimming removed 5 bases from V and 3 bases from J, with 14 bases in between. The CDR3 loop reads CASSPRGGNYNEQFF. DNA of the CDR3: TGTGCCAGCAGTCCTAGGGGGGGAAACTACAATGAGCAGTTCTTC.